One sample yielded the 26 T cell receptor beta chains listed below, sequenced in a study of blood T cell repertoires in COVID-19 (dated by TCRdb to the early 2020s). Libraries were prepared through the immunoSEQ multiplex PCR assay. TCRdb's version of the immuneACCESS table is confined to in-frame rearrangements and falls short of the full clone set. An unresolved V gene accounts for under half of the shortfall where checked; the remainder is of unknown origin. The table for this sample lists 35,000 to 50,000 clones; 80% to 90% of them were counted only once. The ten largest account for 7.5% to 10% of the sample. The sample was peripheral blood. The receptor source for this set is a man in his sixties with active COVID-19.

The chain employs TRBV19 and TRBJ2-7; D gene uncertain. The ends were cut back, 3 bases at V and 3 bases at J, with 9 bases in the middle. Germline assignment: CDR1 LNHDA and CDR2 SQIVND (reference sequence). This CDR3 comprises 13 residues. The DNA of the CDR3 is TGTGCCAGTAGTATCGGTGGCGGCTACGAGCAGTACTTC. Its protein product is CASSIGGGYEQYF. The full variable domain, in which reference TRBV19 and TRBJ2-7 provide the parts outside the CDR3, is DGGITQSPKYLFRKEGQNVTLSCEQNLNHDAMYWYRQDPGQGLRLIYYSQIVNDFQKGDIAEGYSVSREKKESFPLTVTSAQKNPTAFYLCASSIGGGYEQYFGPGTRLTVT.

This clone appeared once. V usage is TRBV12-3 or TRBV12-4 and J usage is TRBJ2-1; D remains unclear. Trimming shortened V by 3 bases and J by 6 bases, and 3 bases separated the two germline ends. The length of the CDR3 is 11 residues. CDR3: CASSFSNEQFF. CDR3 coding DNA: TGTGCCAGCAGTTTTAGCAATGAGCAGTTCTTC.

This chain connects TRBV5-8 to TRBJ2-7; 8 nucleotides match TRBD1. After removal of 3 bases from V and 3 bases from J, the junction contained 5 bases not matched to a gene. The length of the CDR3 is 14 residues. Germline lookup yields CDR1 SGHTS and CDR2 YDEGEE. In DNA, the CDR3 is TGTGCCAGCAGCTCCGGGACAGGCTACTACGAGCAGTACTTC. Encoded protein: CASSSGTGYYEQYF.

The V gene is TRBV29-1, the J gene TRBJ1-4; D possibly corresponds to TRBD1 (5 bases). The CDR3 runs to 13 residues. V lost 7 bases and J lost 3, with 12 bases in between. Germline CDR1 reads SQVTM; CDR2 reads ANQGSEA. The CDR3 DNA is TGCAGCGGTCAGGGTGGTGCTAATGAAAAACTGTTTTTT. Its translation is CSGQGGANEKLFF.

V usage is TRBV5-1 and J usage is TRBJ2-1; TRBD2 matches at 9 bases. V shed 5 bases, J shed 6 bases, and the junction held 6 bases outside the gene matches. Germline values: CDR1 SGHRS, CDR2 YFSETQ. The CDR3 loop spans 14 amino acids. This chain's CDR3 is CASRAGGPGNEQFF. CDR3 coding DNA: TGCGCCAGCAGGGCGGGAGGGCCAGGCAATGAGCAGTTCTTC.

The chain employs TRBV9 and TRBJ2-4; the match to TRBD2 covers 9 bases. Germline CDR1 reads SGDLS; CDR2 reads YYNGEE. V dropped 0 bases and J dropped 6; count of bases not matched to a gene: 7. The CDR3 totals 16 residues. CDR3 region: CASSVASAGGLNIQYF. In nucleotides, the CDR3 is TGTGCCAGCAGCGTAGCCTCTGCGGGAGGGCTAAACATTCAGTACTTC.

The chain joins TRBV19 to TRBJ1-1, with 8 bases fitting TRBD1. The germline CDR1 and CDR2 sequences are LNHDA and SQIVND (reference sequence). V gave up 7 bases and J gave up 5 bases; unmatched junction bases: 9. The CDR3 spans 14 residues. The chain's CDR3 is CASTGGQGATEAFF. CDR3 DNA: TGTGCCAGTACTGGGGGTCAGGGGGCAACTGAAGCTTTCTTT.

This sequence joins TRBV2 and TRBJ2-1, with D possibly being TRBD2 (5 bases). Per the germline V gene, CDR1 is SNHLY and CDR2 is FYNNEI. The CDR3 length is 14 residues. Trimming shortened V by 0 bases and J by 4 bases, and 7 bases separated the two germline ends. The CDR3 loop reads CASSEADFYNEQFF. Here the CDR3 DNA reads TGTGCCAGCAGTGAAGCGGACTTTTACAATGAGCAGTTCTTC.

The chain couples TRBV4-1 to TRBJ2-7; 10 nucleotides agree with TRBD1. The V and J ends lost 1 base and 2 bases, in that order; junction bases with no gene match: 11. Germline V CDR1 and CDR2: MGHRA, YSYEKL. This CDR3 comprises 18 residues. CDR3 sequence (DNA): TGCGCCAGCAGCCAAGCTGTCCCCCGGGACAGGGGAACCTACGAGCAGTACTTC. Translated, it gives CASSQAVPRDRGTYEQYF.

This chain links TRBV27 with TRBJ1-2; 7 bases are shared with TRBD1. After removal of 3 bases from V and 2 bases from J, the junction contained 3 bases not matched to a gene. This CDR3 is built from 14 residues. CDR1 is MNHEY and CDR2 is SMNVEV in the germline V gene (reference sequence). Here the CDR3 reads CASSFSTGNYGYTF. The CDR3 bases are TGTGCCAGCAGTTTCTCGACAGGGAACTATGGCTACACCTTC.

The chain is built from TRBV5-1 and TRBJ2-3; 9 bases are shared with TRBD1. J gave up 1 base and V 0 bases, and 9 bases lay outside the gene matches. There are 18 residues in the CDR3. Per the germline V gene, CDR1 is SGHRS and CDR2 is YFSETQ. CDR3 region: CASSLALTGGAGTDTQYF. Written as DNA, the CDR3 is TGCGCCAGCAGCTTGGCTCTAACAGGGGGCGCCGGCACAGATACGCAGTATTTT.

This chain connects TRBV5-4 to TRBJ1-1; 9 nucleotides align to TRBD1. Germline CDR1 is SGHNT and CDR2 is YYREEE (reference sequence). J was trimmed by 5 bases and V by 4 bases; bases with no gene match: 6. This CDR3 is built from 14 residues. The CDR3 is CASSPDRGGTEAFF. Written as DNA, the CDR3 is TGTGCCAGCAGCCCGGACAGGGGAGGGACTGAAGCTTTCTTT.

The J gene is TRBJ2-3, the V gene TRBV5-5; TRBD1 matches 7 bases. CDR1 is SGHKS, CDR2 YYEKEE, per germline (reference sequence). The CDR3 loop spans 16 amino acids. V lost 2 bases to trimming and J lost 2 bases; unmatched junction nucleotides: 8. The CDR3 reads CASSLGSQGPTDTQYF. DNA of the CDR3: TGTGCCAGCAGCTTAGGCTCACAGGGGCCCACAGATACGCAGTATTTT. The full variable domain, in which reference TRBV5-5 and TRBJ2-3 provide the parts outside the CDR3, is DAGVTQSPTHLIKTRGQQVTLRCSPISGHKSVSWYQQVLGQGPQFIFQYYEKEERGRGNFPDRFSARQFPNYSSELNVNALLLGDSALYLCASSLGSQGPTDTQYFGPGTRLTVL.

This sequence joins TRBV4-3 and TRBJ2-1; D may be TRBD1 (5 bases). The CDR3 sequence is 15 residues long. V lost 0 bases to trimming and J lost 2 bases, with 8 bases between them. Germline CDR1 is LGHNA and CDR2 is YSLEER. CDR3 protein: CASSQEGVPYNEQFF. CDR3 in DNA: TGCGCCAGCAGCCAAGAAGGGGTCCCCTACAATGAGCAGTTCTTC.

V is TRBV29-1 and J is TRBJ2-7, with 8 nucleotides matching TRBD1. The CDR3 consists of 15 residues. Germline V gene lookup returns CDR1 SQVTM and CDR2 ANQGSEA. V lost 3 bases, J lost 1 base, and 8 bases stayed unmatched. The CDR3: CSVEGQVFTSYEQYF. The CDR3 DNA reads as TGCAGCGTTGAGGGACAGGTGTTCACATCCTACGAGCAGTACTTC.

This clone was seen a few times. The chain carries TRBV6-5 and TRBJ1-1; 9 bases line up with TRBD1. The V gene's germline CDR1 is MNHEY and CDR2 SVGAGI. With V trimmed by 0 bases and J by 4 bases, 6 bases remained unmatched. The length of the CDR3 is 16 residues. The CDR3 nucleotides are TGTGCCAGCAGTTACTCGGGACAGGGCGTGGGCACTGAAGCTTTCTTT. It encodes CASSYSGQGVGTEAFF.

The rearrangement links TRBV19 to TRBJ1-1, with 7 bases lining up with TRBD1. Germline V lookup: CDR1 LNHDA, CDR2 SQIVND (reference sequence). Losses at the gene ends were 4 bases for V and 1 base for J; bases not matched to a gene: 6. The CDR3 consists of 15 residues. CDR3 DNA sequence: TGTGCCAGTAGTAGGTCCGACAGGGCGAACACTGAAGCTTTCTTT. It yields the protein CASSRSDRANTEAFF.

CDR3 in DNA: TGCGCCAGCAGCCAAGACTCGGGACTGTCCAATGAGCAGTTCTTC. It yields the protein CASSQDSGLSNEQFF. The chain recombines TRBV4-1 with TRBJ2-1; D may be TRBD2 (6 bases). Germline loops: CDR1 MGHRA, CDR2 YSYEKL. The CDR3 sequence is 15 residues long. Trimming left V 0 bases short and J 6 bases short, with 12 bases between.

The chain is built from TRBV18 and TRBJ1-4, with TRBD1 matching 7 bases. CDR1 is KGHSH, CDR2 LQKENI, per germline. The V gene end was trimmed by 8 bases and the J gene end by 4 bases; junction bases not matched to a gene: 10. The CDR3 runs to 15 residues. The CDR3 here is CASLIQGSLNEKLFF. The CDR3 coding sequence is TGTGCCAGCCTGATACAGGGGTCCCTTAATGAAAAACTGTTTTTT.

This clone was observed a single time. The CDR3 loop reads CASSLASGLSDPGYEQYF. DNA of the CDR3: TGCGCCAGCAGCTTGGCCAGTGGATTAAGTGATCCGGGCTACGAGCAGTACTTC. The chain uses TRBV5-1 and TRBJ2-7; D is uncertain. The germline CDR1 and CDR2 sequences are SGHRS and YFSETQ. The V gene lost 0 bases and the J gene lost 3 bases, with 22 bases spanning the gap. The CDR3 sequence is 18 residues long.

The rearrangement links TRBV24-1 to TRBJ2-5; TRBD1 matches 8 bases. Germline trimming cut 3 bases from V and 3 bases from J; bases unmatched to any gene: 8. Germline V lookup: CDR1 KGHDR, CDR2 SFDVKD. The CDR3 sequence is 16 residues long. The CDR3 DNA sequence: TGTGCCACCAGTGATAGTGGCAGGGGGCCAAAAGAGACCCAGTACTTC. Translated, it gives CATSDSGRGPKETQYF.

This clone showed up just a few times. This rearrangement joins TRBV5-1 to TRBJ2-7; 7 bases match TRBD1. Germline V gene lookup returns CDR1 SGHRS and CDR2 YFSETQ. The CDR3 loop spans 13 amino acids. The trim removed 7 bases at V and 3 bases at J, leaving 7 bases unmatched. The CDR3 is CASRTRQGYEQYF. CDR3 in DNA: TGCGCCAGCCGGACGAGACAGGGCTACGAGCAGTACTTC.

The V gene is TRBV19, the J gene TRBJ2-5, with D perhaps matching TRBD1 (6 bases). The germline V and J ends were trimmed by 7 bases and 2 bases, with 11 bases remaining between them. Germline values: CDR1 LNHDA, CDR2 SQIVND (reference sequence). The CDR3 sequence is 13 residues long. Here the CDR3 reads CASNNREQETQYF. The CDR3 DNA follows: TGTGCCAGTAACAACAGGGAACAAGAGACCCAGTACTTC. Full variable domain (missing parts from reference TRBV19 and TRBJ2-5): DGGITQSPKYLFRKEGQNVTLSCEQNLNHDAMYWYRQDPGQGLRLIYYSQIVNDFQKGDIAEGYSVSREKKESFPLTVTSAQKNPTAFYLCASNNREQETQYFGPGTRLLVL.

V usage is TRBV2 and J usage is TRBJ1-2, with 8 nucleotides matching TRBD1. V lost 9 bases, J lost 6 bases, and 6 bases stayed unmatched. Germline V lookup: CDR1 SNHLY, CDR2 FYNNEI. This CDR3 is 12 amino acids long. CDR3 sequence: CASTDRDDGYTF. Here the CDR3 DNA reads TGTGCCAGTACGGACAGGGACGATGGCTACACCTTC.

V gene TRBV11-1 combines with J gene TRBJ2-7; D call uncertain. The germline V gene encodes CDR1 SGHAT and CDR2 FQDESV (reference sequence). V shed 2 bases and J shed 6 bases, with 5 bases lying between them. The CDR3 extends over 11 amino acids. The DNA of the CDR3 is TGTGCCAGCAGCTTAAGTAGCGAGCAGTACTTC. Its translation: CASSLSSEQYF.

V usage is TRBV11-1 and J usage is TRBJ1-4; tentatively, D is TRBD1 (6 bases). V lost 3 bases and J lost 0, with 11 bases in between. The CDR3 has 16 residues. Germline V gene lookup returns CDR1 SGHAT and CDR2 FQDESV (reference sequence). The CDR3 DNA reads as TGTGCCAGCAGCTTCGGACAGACTGCAACTAATGAAAAACTGTTTTTT. Its translation: CASSFGQTATNEKLFF.